This TCR beta chain derives from a study of CXCR3-negative and CXCR3-positive naive CD8 T cells (dated by TCRdb to between 2017 and 2020). Some background on the complete study: In total, about 130 million TRB reads were obtained, which works out to roughly 1.5 +/- 0.3 million reads per library. Diversity and physicochemical repertoire analyses covered about a dozen donors pooled from two independent experiments. TRBV-TRBJ cluster analysis included naive subsets from roughly 5 donors and memory cells from 3 donors.

For this clonotype: It lacks a known antigen.

For each CD8+ T cell subset, flow sorting was done in triplicate, and about 300,000 cells per subset went directly into RLT lysis buffer. To keep memory contaminants out, a stringent definition of naive CD8+ T cells was applied: CD45RO-CCR7+CD27+CD95-. Peripheral blood mononuclear cells were isolated from buffy coats by standard density gradient centrifugation. Naive CXCR3-negative and CXCR3-positive CD8+ T cells were flow-sorted using a FACSAria III. Total RNA was extracted from sorted cells with an RNeasy Mini Kit. What the study reported, not specific to this receptor: TRB CDR3s from CXCR3-positive naive cells showed higher hydrophobicity (lower Kidera factor 4), lower energy, and higher strength and volume indices than CXCR3-negative naive cells. Surface CD5, linked to self-reactivity in mice, was comparable between naive subsets; TCR interaction strength was therefore also inferred from TRB CDR3 physicochemical properties. Within the same donor, TRBV-TRBJ usage looked similar between naive CXCR3-negative and CXCR3-positive cells, but memory cells had distinct patterns. Repertoire diversity was comparably high in both naive subsets but much lower in memory CD8+ T cells. Freshly isolated PBMCs were used for most assays because CXCR3 expression went down partially after cryopreservation.

Sequences MRHNA (CDR1) and SNTAGT (CDR2) are obtained from the germline V gene. Its CDR3 holds 16 amino acids, cysteine through phenylalanine. A DNA sequence was not provided. Sequencing was carried out with a NextSeq 550. The Human TCR Profiling Kit (MiLaboratory) was used to prepare UMI-labeled 5' RACE TRB cDNA libraries. The full amount of extracted RNA was used for cDNA synthesis, and the full amount of resulting cDNA was used for PCR amplification. Libraries were prepared in parallel using an identical number of PCR cycles. The published analysis was carried out like this. About 50,000 +/- 10,000 unique UMI-labeled TRB cDNA molecules per library were extracted with MIGEC and MiXCR, with at least two reads per UMI required. On average, each library contained 40,000 +/- 10,000 functional in-frame TRB CDR3 nucleotide clonotypes without stop codons. After downsampling to 5000 UMI-labeled TRB molecules per sample, diversity metrics such as normalized Shannon-Wiener and Chao1 were calculated in VDJtools. Clonotype-size-weighted physicochemical properties of the central five CDR3 residues (interaction energy, strength, volume and Kidera factor 4) were computed in VDJtools. The reads went through TCRdb reprocessing, and each CDR3 protein sequence gets one entry with no DNA. V and J calls and clone size were set by TCRdb, not the authors. Per the sample table, the count is more than 75,000 distinct CDR3 sequences. Approximately 0.6% of the sample comes from the top ten.

The TCR originated in a human donor in good health. Some clones in this sample may be carry-over from other donors' samples. Sequencing was performed on naive CXCR3+ CD8+ T cells from blood. The cell subset or site label corresponds to: CD45RO-CCR7+CD27+CD95- naive CD8+ T cells expressing CXCR3 (TNR3+). The rearrangement joined TRBV6-4 to TRBJ2-3; the TCRdb D gene call, TRBD2, has no DNA to confirm it. The CDR3 here reads CASSDGTSGGADTQYF.